Below, 13 T cell receptor beta chains from the same sample are listed, as sequenced in a study of blood T cell repertoires in COVID-19. The protocol was immunoSEQ multiplex PCR, while the TCRdb copy is restricted to in-frame clones and leaves out a portion. The sample includes 300,000 to 450,000 clones, 80% to 90% seen only once; the top ten take approximately 1%. Sequencing was done on a sample of PBMCs or T cells enriched from blood (not recorded which). All receptors derive from a man younger than 30 who had recovered from COVID-19.

Of note for this clone: Other DNA sequences in the same sample also yield this CDR3. The chain couples TRBV10-3 to TRBJ2-7; 9 bases are a match to TRBD1. There are 14 residues in the CDR3. Germline V lookup: CDR1 ENHRY, CDR2 SYGVKD. Unmatched junction bases numbered 0, after V lost 0 bases and J lost 3 bases. The CDR3 protein is CAISESTGGYEQYF. CDR3 DNA sequence: TGTGCCATCAGTGAGTCGACAGGGGGCTACGAGCAGTACTTC.

The chain carries TRBV6-5 and TRBJ1-5; the D is unclear. Deletions cut 6 bases from V and 7 bases from J, with 19 bases between. The CDR3 is 15 amino acids. Germline CDR1 reads MNHEY; CDR2 reads SVGAGI. The chain's CDR3 is CASSPGRARAQPQHF. The CDR3 DNA reads TGTGCCAGCAGCCCCGGGAGGGCTAGGGCCCAGCCCCAGCATTTT.

The table lists this clone with a count of one. The chain couples TRBV7-2 to TRBJ2-7; TRBD2 agrees at 13 bases. There are 16 residues in the CDR3. Germline CDR1 is SGHTA and CDR2 is FQGNSA. The ends lost 4 bases at V and 2 bases at J; junction bases unmatched: 5. CDR3 in amino acids: CASSYGLAGAPYEQYF. The DNA for the CDR3 is TGTGCCAGCAGCTACGGACTAGCGGGAGCTCCCTACGAGCAGTACTTC.

The chain has TRBV9 and TRBJ2-2; 8 nucleotides agree with TRBD2. V lost 3 bases and J lost 5; bases outside the gene matches: 6. CDR1 is SGDLS, CDR2 YYNGEE, per germline. The CDR3 is 15 amino acids. CDR3 sequence (DNA): TGTGCCAGCAGCGCCGGGACTAGACGGACCGGGGAGCTGTTTTTT. Translating gives CASSAGTRRTGELFF.

The J gene is TRBJ1-3, the V gene TRBV7-8; D is perhaps TRBD1 (5 bases). Trimming shortened V by 6 bases and J by 0 bases, and 12 bases separated the two germline ends. This CDR3 comprises 15 residues. Germline CDR1 is SGHVS and CDR2 is FQNEAQ. CDR3 in amino acids: CASSLRVYSGNTIYF. The CDR3, as DNA: TGTGCCAGCAGTCTCAGGGTTTACTCTGGAAACACCATATATTTT.

The chain links TRBV29-1 to TRBJ1-5; 9 bases agree with TRBD1. This CDR3 has 14 residues. CDR1 is SQVTM and CDR2 is ANQGSEA in the germline V gene. Trimming cost V 3 bases and J 7 bases; bases outside gene matches: 7. For the CDR3, the DNA is TGCAGCGTTGAGACAGGGGGTCTCGGACAGCCCCAGCATTTT. Translating it yields CSVETGGLGQPQHF. Together with reference TRBV29-1 and TRBJ1-5, the CDR3 gives the full variable domain: SAVISQKPSRDICQRGTSLTIQCQVDSQVTMMFWYRQQPGQSLTLIATANQGSEATYESGFVIDKFPISRPNLTFSTLTVSNMSPEDSSIYLCSVETGGLGQPQHFGDGTRLSIL.

The gene calls are TRBV29-1 and TRBJ2-3; the match to TRBD1 covers 7 bases. V was pared by 7 bases and J by 1 base, with 8 bases of the junction left unmatched. The CDR3 is 14 amino acids. Germline-derived CDR1 and CDR2 are SQVTM and ANQGSEA. As DNA, the CDR3 is TGCAGCGGGGTGGACACAGGGGGCACAGATACGCAGTATTTT. Its translation is CSGVDTGGTDTQYF.

This clone is a singleton in its sample. CDR3 loop: CASSPSGTGVSGELFF. CDR3 coding DNA: TGTGCCAGCTCACCATCCGGGACAGGGGTTTCCGGGGAGCTGTTTTTT. The chain is built from TRBV18 and TRBJ2-2; 10 bases match TRBD1. This CDR3 comprises 16 residues. Trimming cost V 2 bases and J 6 bases; bases outside gene matches: 6. CDR1 and CDR2 (germline): KGHSH, LQKENI.

The J gene is TRBJ1-5, the V gene TRBV7-8; D may be TRBD1 (6 bases). Trimming removed 5 bases at V and 0 bases at J, with 8 bases between. The CDR3 runs to 14 residues. Germline CDR1 reads SGHVS; CDR2 reads FQNEAQ. The CDR3 spells CASSHRDSNQPQHF. The CDR3 DNA reads as TGTGCCAGCAGCCACAGGGATAGCAATCAGCCCCAGCATTTT.

The V and J genes are TRBV4-1 and TRBJ2-3, with 7 bases identical to TRBD2. This CDR3 region has 14 residues. V trimming: 1 base; J trimming: 6 bases; junction bases outside the gene matches: 4. Looked up from germline, CDR1 is MGHRA and CDR2 is YSYEKL. Here the CDR3 DNA reads TGCGCCAGCAGCCAAGCGGGAGGTTCGGATACGCAGTATTTT. It specifies CASSQAGGSDTQYF.

The chain links TRBV10-3 to TRBJ2-2; weak D call: TRBD2 (5 bases). Trimming removed 6 bases from V and 6 bases from J, with 14 bases in between. The CDR3 totals 14 residues. Germline V CDR1 and CDR2: ENHRY, SYGVKD. The CDR3 DNA sequence: TGTGCCATCAGGCCAGCGGCGGACCCCGGGGAGCTGTTTTTT. This translates into CAIRPAADPGELFF.

The chain couples TRBV29-1 to TRBJ2-7, with 13 bases lining up with TRBD2. The CDR3 runs 17 residues. V shed 2 bases and J 4 bases; nucleotides not matched to a gene: 11. CDR1 and CDR2 from the germline V gene are SQVTM and ANQGSEA. Here the CDR3 DNA reads TGCAGCGTTGAATTAAATGGACTAGCGGGAGTTGCATACGAGCAGTACTTC. Translating gives CSVELNGLAGVAYEQYF.

This clone was detected only a few times. The CDR3 region is CASSLSSSAGTEAFF. The CDR3 DNA reads TGTGCCAGCTCACTTTCTTCTTCGGCGGGGACTGAAGCTTTCTTT. The genes are TRBV18 and TRBJ1-1; D is unclear. Germline V lookup: CDR1 KGHSH, CDR2 LQKENI. The CDR3 contains 15 residues. V was trimmed by 4 bases and J by 5 bases, leaving 17 bases between them. Variable domain in full (rest from reference TRBV18 and TRBJ1-1): NAGVMQNPRHLVRRRGQEARLRCSPMKGHSHVYWYRQLPEEGLKFMVYLQKENIIDESGMPKERFSAEFPKEGPSILRIQQVVRGDSAAYFCASSLSSSAGTEAFFGQGTRLTVV.